This T cell receptor (beta chain) was documented in a study of TIL therapy for anti-PD-1-resistant metastatic lung cancer. The overall study: By whole-exome sequencing, median non-synonymous tumor mutation burden was around 1.5 mutations per megabase. The study, taken as a whole, reports: Compared with baseline intratumoral T cells, expanded TIL cultures were more clonal and less diverse (approximately 6% vs 31%).

The libraries were made with immunoSEQ v3. The repertoire was sequenced with immunoSEQ multiplex PCR; TCRdb's copy has only in-frame clones and lacks some. This sample has around 100,000 clones, with approximately 65% found just once. The V end lost 6 bases, the J end lost 7 bases, and 8 bases lay between the germline ends. Germline CDR1 and CDR2: KGHDR and SFDVKD. The length of the CDR3 is 12 residues. Stated time point: pre-treatment sample, taken before nivolumab and TIL therapy. Tumor tissue came from excised metastases, mostly pleural nodules or supraclavicular lymph nodes. Note on this clone: Its antigen remains unknown.

Sequencing used tumor tissue, obtained at baseline. V is TRBV24-1 and J is TRBJ1-4; no clear D gene. This clonotype originated in a person between 25 and 80 years old with non-small cell lung cancer. CDR3: CATSYGGEKLFF. DNA of the CDR3: TGTGCCACCAGTTACGGTGGTGAAAAACTGTTTTTT.